The 27 T cell receptor beta chains presented below share a single source sample, sequenced in a study of identical twins. TCRdb passed the 5' RACE reads through MiXCR, listing each CDR3 protein once. This table has just under 550,000 distinct CDR3 sequences, roughly 15% appearing once. The sample was also linked to a second study, of yellow fever vaccine responses in identical twins.

Source material: CD4+ T cells sorted from blood. The receptors were sampled from a woman in her late teens or twenties in good health.

The rearrangement links TRBV5-1 to TRBJ2-2; possible D gene TRBD2, 6 bases. The CDR3 length is 14 residues. Germline loops: CDR1 SGHRS, CDR2 YFSETQ. Trimming left V 0 bases short and J 5 bases short, with 8 bases between. The DNA for the CDR3 is TGCGCCAGCAGCTTGGCAGCGGGTACCGGGGAGCTGTTTTTT. As protein: CASSLAAGTGELFF. The full variable domain, in which reference TRBV5-1 and TRBJ2-2 provide the parts outside the CDR3, is KAGVTQTPRYLIKTRGQQVTLSCSPISGHRSVSWYQQTPGQGLQFLFEYFSETQRNKGNFPGRFSGRQFSNSRSEMNVSTLELGDSALYLCASSLAAGTGELFFGEGSRLTVL.

This rearrangement joins TRBV6-5 to TRBJ1-4; TRBD1 is a possible D gene (5 bases). This CDR3 comprises 14 residues. CDR1 and CDR2 from the germline V gene are MNHEY and SVGAGI. The V end was cut by 2 bases, the J end by 6 bases, with 10 bases between. Written as DNA, the CDR3 is TGTGCCAGCAGTTACGGGGCAGGTCATGAAAAACTGTTTTTT. Its translation is CASSYGAGHEKLFF.

Only a few counts were recorded for this clonotype. V and J are TRBV5-6 and TRBJ2-1; 7 bases map to TRBD1. The germline CDR1 and CDR2 sequences are SGHDT and YYEEEE. The CDR3 runs to 15 residues. V trimming: 1 base; J trimming: 1 base; junction bases outside the gene matches: 2. The CDR3 protein is CASSLWGQSYNEQFF. The CDR3 coding sequence is TGTGCCAGCAGCTTGTGGGGACAGTCCTACAATGAGCAGTTCTTC.

The chain joins TRBV5-1 to TRBJ2-5; TRBD1 is a possible D gene (5 bases). V lost 3 bases to trimming and J lost 5 bases, with 20 bases between them. This CDR3 comprises 16 residues. Germline V lookup: CDR1 SGHRS, CDR2 YFSETQ. The CDR3 here is CASSSPWTLPRETQYF. The CDR3 coding sequence is TGCGCCAGCAGCTCTCCCTGGACACTACCTAGGGAGACCCAGTACTTC.

The chain carries TRBV20-1 and TRBJ1-1, with 7 bases lining up with TRBD1. The CDR3 runs 12 residues. The ends lost 6 bases at V and 6 bases at J; junction bases unmatched: 7. Looked up from germline, CDR1 is DFQATT and CDR2 is SNEGSKA (reference sequence). CDR3 protein: CSARQGGAEAFF. In DNA form, the CDR3 reads TGCAGTGCGAGACAGGGTGGTGCTGAAGCTTTCTTT.

This clonotype was counted only a few times. V gene TRBV10-3 combines with J gene TRBJ2-5, with 9 bases aligning to TRBD2. Germline assignment: CDR1 ENHRY and CDR2 SYGVKD. The CDR3 is made up of 15 amino acids. V lost 2 bases, J lost 4 bases, and 5 bases stayed unmatched. CDR3 sequence (DNA): TGTGCCATCAGTGAGGCTAGCGGGGAGGGAGAGACCCAGTACTTC. This codes for CAISEASGEGETQYF.

The chain carries TRBV20-1 and TRBJ1-5; 9 bases fit TRBD1. CDR1 and CDR2 (germline): DFQATT, SNEGSKA (reference sequence). V lost 3 bases and J lost 5; bases outside the gene matches: 2. The CDR3 consists of 13 residues. The chain's CDR3 is CSASRQGDQPQHF. The CDR3, as DNA: TGCAGTGCTAGTAGACAGGGGGATCAGCCCCAGCATTTT.

This chain links TRBV7-9 with TRBJ1-6; D perhaps matches TRBD1 (6 bases). The V gene lost 0 bases and the J gene lost 7 bases, with 10 bases spanning the gap. The CDR3 consists of 15 residues. Germline V gene data show CDR1 as SEHNR and CDR2 as FQNEAQ (reference sequence). The CDR3 bases are TGTGCCAGCAGCTTAGCCAGGGGAGGCAATTCACCCCTCCACTTT. Protein sequence: CASSLARGGNSPLHF.

J is TRBJ1-1 and V is TRBV6-1; possible D gene TRBD1, 5 bases. The CDR3 has 15 amino acids. V lost 6 bases and J lost 1, with 15 bases in between. CDR1 and CDR2 from the germline V gene are MNHNS and SASEGT. CDR3 coding DNA: TGTGCCAGCAGCCTTTTCCAGGGCTGGAACACTGAAGCTTTCTTT. Amino acid sequence: CASSLFQGWNTEAFF.

The rearrangement joins TRBV11-2 to TRBJ2-2, with TRBD1 matching 10 bases. V shed 7 bases, J shed 4 bases, and the junction held 12 bases outside the gene matches. The length of the CDR3 is 17 residues. CDR1 and CDR2 from the germline V gene are SGHAT and FQNNGV. The chain's CDR3 is CASTWQGTGVSTGELFF. The CDR3 bases are TGTGCCAGCACCTGGCAAGGGACAGGGGTTAGCACCGGGGAGCTGTTTTTT.

This chain uses TRBV2 with TRBJ2-1, with 9 nucleotides matching TRBD1. The CDR3 spans 17 residues. The V and J ends lost 1 base and 1 base, in that order; junction bases with no gene match: 5. From germline, CDR1 is SNHLY and CDR2 FYNNEI. The CDR3 sequence: CASSEVGGTGSYNEQFF. As DNA, the CDR3 is TGTGCCAGCAGTGAAGTCGGGGGGACAGGGTCCTACAATGAGCAGTTCTTC.

This clonotype was seen a handful of times. The CDR3 here is CASRPPGQVLFYGYTF. The DNA for the CDR3 is TGTGCCAGCAGACCACCGGGACAGGTCCTCTTCTATGGCTACACCTTC. The chain has TRBV6-1 and TRBJ1-2; 8 nucleotides line up with TRBD1. Germline V gene data show CDR1 as MNHNS and CDR2 as SASEGT. V lost 6 bases and J lost 4; bases outside the gene matches: 13. The CDR3 extends over 16 amino acids.

This clonotype occurred a few times. The rearrangement links TRBV18 to TRBJ1-1; 8 bases line up with TRBD1. The trim removed 4 bases at V and 6 bases at J, leaving 4 bases unmatched. Germline V gene lookup returns CDR1 KGHSH and CDR2 LQKENI. The CDR3 contains 13 residues. CDR3 region: CASSRAGGAEAFF. The DNA for the CDR3 is TGTGCCAGCTCACGGGCAGGGGGCGCTGAAGCTTTCTTT.

This clonotype was seen a handful of times. The chain carries TRBV4-1 and TRBJ1-6; no clear D gene. V lost 0 bases and J 4 bases, leaving 10 bases between the germline ends. The CDR3 is 16 residues long. Per the germline V gene, CDR1 is MGHRA and CDR2 is YSYEKL. CDR3 sequence (DNA): TGCGCCAGCAGCCAAGATCGGGTCAGGTATAATTCACCCCTCCACTTT. As protein: CASSQDRVRYNSPLHF.

The sample holds a few counts of this clonotype. The rearrangement uses TRBV10-3 and TRBJ1-5; perhaps TRBD1 as D (5 bases). The CDR3 runs to 14 residues. V was clipped by 3 bases and J by 3 bases, with 9 bases between them. CDR1 is ENHRY, CDR2 SYGVKD, per germline. CDR3 in amino acids: CAISDRVDNQPQHF. The CDR3, as DNA: TGTGCCATCAGTGACAGGGTAGACAATCAGCCCCAGCATTTT.

This chain joins TRBV28 and TRBJ1-1, with 9 bases aligning to TRBD1. This CDR3 contains 16 residues. V dropped 4 bases and J dropped 6; count of bases not matched to a gene: 12. Germline V gives CDR1 MDHEN, CDR2 SYDVKM. The CDR3 sequence is CASSSPGTGFGAEAFF. CDR3 nucleotide sequence: TGTGCCAGCAGTTCTCCCGGGACAGGGTTTGGGGCTGAAGCTTTCTTT.

In this sample, this clonotype turned up a few times. V is TRBV7-8 and J is TRBJ2-2; 16 nucleotides align to TRBD2. The V and J ends lost 1 base and 6 bases, in that order; junction bases with no gene match: 8. This CDR3 has 19 residues. The germline CDR1 and CDR2 sequences are SGHVS and FQNEAQ. CDR3 in amino acids: CASSLVGLAGGLVAGELFF. The DNA for the CDR3 is TGTGCCAGCAGCTTAGTGGGACTAGCGGGGGGGTTGGTCGCCGGGGAGCTGTTTTTT.

In its sample, this clonotype was seen a few times. The J gene is TRBJ2-2, the V gene TRBV25-1, with 8 bases matching TRBD1. J was trimmed by 7 bases and V by 3 bases; bases with no gene match: 7. Germline CDR1 is MGHDK and CDR2 is SYGVNS. The CDR3 runs 15 residues. The CDR3 nucleotides read TGTGCCAGCAGTGACCCAAGACAGGGGTTCGGGGAGCTGTTTTTT. Its protein is CASSDPRQGFGELFF.

The V call is TRBV5-1, the J call TRBJ2-6; D gene uncertain. Deletions cut 0 bases from V and 1 base from J, with 11 bases between. This CDR3 is 17 amino acids long. Looked up from germline, CDR1 is SGHRS and CDR2 is YFSETQ. The CDR3 nucleotides read TGCGCCAGCAGCTTGGTAGGGCCTGGTTCTGGGGCCAACGTCCTGACTTTC. Translation gives CASSLVGPGSGANVLTF.

The chain is built from TRBV4-1 and TRBJ2-6; TRBD1 is a possible D gene (5 bases). Germline CDR1 reads MGHRA; CDR2 reads YSYEKL. This CDR3 contains 17 residues. With 4 bases removed from V and 2 bases from J, the gap between germline ends came to 15 bases. CDR3 sequence: CASSLKSQGTGANVLTF. The DNA of the CDR3 is TGCGCCAGCAGCCTCAAATCCCAGGGTACTGGGGCCAACGTCCTGACTTTC.

This chain links TRBV20-1 with TRBJ1-4; 8 positions agree with TRBD1. V shed 1 base, J shed 8 bases, and the junction held 9 bases outside the gene matches. This CDR3 comprises 15 residues. Germline V gene sequence: CDR1 DFQATT, CDR2 SNEGSKA (reference sequence). CDR3 nucleotide sequence: TGCAGTGCTAGAGCGGGAAGTACAGGGGGGGAAAAACTGTTTTTT. Translating gives CSARAGSTGGEKLFF.

This clonotype occurred a few times. This chain uses TRBV5-5 with TRBJ2-7; tentatively, D is TRBD1 (5 bases). The CDR3 extends over 16 amino acids. CDR1 and CDR2 (germline): SGHKS, YYEKEE (reference sequence). V lost 0 bases and J lost 4, with 17 bases in between. The CDR3 nucleotides read TGTGCCAGCAGCTTGGCCACAAGGACACCTAATTACGAGCAGTACGTC. Translating gives CASSLATRTPNYEQYV.

This clonotype was detected a few times. The chain couples TRBV27 to TRBJ2-5; the match to TRBD1 covers 8 bases. CDR3 size: 16 residues. Germline CDR1 reads MNHEY; CDR2 reads SMNVEV (reference sequence). J was trimmed by 4 bases and V by 5 bases; bases with no gene match: 12. The CDR3 protein is CASSPTPQGVGETQYF. CDR3 DNA sequence: TGTGCCAGCAGTCCCACTCCACAGGGGGTGGGAGAGACCCAGTACTTC.

This clonotype was seen a handful of times. V and J are TRBV6-5 and TRBJ1-6, with 10 bases fitting TRBD1. Germline loops: CDR1 MNHEY, CDR2 SVGAGI. This CDR3 is built from 16 residues. The V and J ends lost 0 bases and 10 bases, in that order; junction bases with no gene match: 6. For the CDR3, the DNA is TGTGCCAGCAGTTACTCGACAGGGGGCGAGGGATCACCCCTCCACTTT. It codes for CASSYSTGGEGSPLHF.

This clonotype was picked up a small number of times. The chain links TRBV12-3 or TRBV12-4 to TRBJ2-3; D is tentatively TRBD1 or TRBD2 (5 bases each). This CDR3 has 13 amino acids. Between the trimmed V and J ends, which lost 3 bases and 11 bases, there was a span of 15 bases. The CDR3 DNA is TGTGCCAGCAGTTTGCCCGGGGCCGGAGGGCAGTATTTT. Translated, it gives CASSLPGAGGQYF.

The chain links TRBV28 to TRBJ2-2, with D tentatively TRBD1 (6 bases). Germline V CDR1 and CDR2: MDHEN, SYDVKM. This CDR3 has 13 residues. V dropped 5 bases and J dropped 6 bases, with 10 bases sitting between them. The CDR3 is CASSRNRAGELFF. CDR3 nucleotides: TGTGCCAGCAGTCGAAACAGGGCCGGGGAGCTGTTTTTT.

A few counts support this clonotype. The chain couples TRBV24-1 to TRBJ2-1, with 13 nucleotides matching TRBD2. Germline CDR1 is KGHDR and CDR2 is SFDVKD. The CDR3 has 16 residues. V shed 3 bases, J shed 5 bases, and the junction held 3 bases outside the gene matches. CDR3 sequence (DNA): TGTGCCACCAGTGATCCCGGGACTAGCGGGAACAATGAGCAGTTCTTC. Its protein is CATSDPGTSGNNEQFF.